The rows below give T cell receptor beta chains drawn from one sample of a study of glioma-infiltrating T cells. Each CDR3 protein is one row after TCRdb ran MiXCR on the multiplex PCR reads. This sample has 150,000 or so distinct CDR3 sequences, with around 40% found just once. The source material was glioma tissue, nonneoplastic brain tissue, or PBMCs (not recorded which). These receptors all come from a human donor with low-grade glioma or glioblastoma, undergoing nonglioma brain surgery, or in good health (not recorded which). Both conserved end residues are part of each CDR3.

>13|TRBJ2-7|TRBV20-1
CSASTGSTYEQYF
>13|TRBJ1-6|TRBV28
CASSQGPNPPLHF
>14|TRBJ2-3|TRBV7-2
CASRDRTTSQLEYF
>15|TRBJ2-6|TRBV27
CASSLKYSGANVLTF
>14|TRBJ1-4|TRBV18
CASSPGQGQEKLFF
>15|TRBJ2-7|TRBV20-1
CSATVAGPSAYEQYF
>14|TRBJ2-7|TRBV6-2/TRBV6-3
CASTGTGTSERKYF
>14|TRBJ2-7|TRBV20-1
CSAPPGLAGVEQYF
>11|TRBJ2-3|TRBV2
CASILADTQYF
>14|TRBJ2-7|TRBV20-1
CSAEGLAGTYEQYF
>16|TRBJ2-1|TRBV7-6
CASSLYSSGGGDEQFF
>15|TRBJ2-2|TRBV12-3/TRBV12-4
CASRGWDQNTGELFF
>15|TRBJ2-3|TRBV11-2
CASSYSGGRTDTQYF
>16|TRBJ2-3|TRBV6-1
CASTQRPGQGSDTQYF
>13|TRBJ1-1|TRBV7-2
CASSFYSNTEAFF
>14|TRBJ2-2|TRBV10-1
CASTGTSGTGELFF
>16|TRBJ1-5|TRBV6-6
CASSYRDRLSNQPQHF
>14|TRBJ2-1|TRBV20-1
CSARYLAAYNEQFF
>15|TRBJ1-1|TRBV6-1
CASSPRELLNTEAFF
>15|TRBJ1-4|TRBV27
CASSLNTAINEKLFF
>13|TRBJ2-1|TRBV12-3/TRBV12-4
CASSLGANNEQFF
>13|TRBJ2-5|TRBV4-1
CASSQAHQETQYF
>14|TRBJ2-1|TRBV7-3
CASSPLKAEDEQFF
>16|TRBJ2-4|TRBV6-6
CASSYSYDLAKNIQYF
>14|TRBJ2-5|TRBV20-1
CSARLAGAGETQYF
>17|TRBJ1-5|TRBV7-8
CASSPQPDNIGNQPQHF
>15|TRBJ2-7|TRBV2
CASSRRGVNIYEQYF
>14|TRBJ1-1|TRBV29-1
CSVEMGRKNTEAFF
>13|TRBJ1-2|TRBV11-2
CASSTDRDHGYTF
>12|TRBJ1-2|TRBV7-2
CASSQPLYGYTF
>13|TRBJ1-2|TRBV28
CASSLEGKDGYTF
>14|TRBJ2-3|TRBV20-1
CSAREERLTDTQYF
>15|TRBJ2-3|TRBV6-8
CASRGLAGDTDTQYF
>13|TRBJ1-1|TRBV18
CASSPVGDTEAFF
>14|TRBJ2-3|TRBV20-1
CSARAGGPSDTQYF
>15|TRBJ2-2|TRBV2
CACSVPQGGTGELFF
>14|TRBJ1-6|TRBV6-2/TRBV6-3
CASSPDRADSPLHF
>13|TRBJ2-2|TRBV7-8
CASSPRSNGELFF
>16|TRBJ2-3|TRBV6-1
CASSPESGGHTDTQYF
>14|TRBJ2-7|TRBV20-1
CSAITLAGGHEQYF
>15|TRBJ2-7|TRBV7-9
CASSTSGGRSYEQYF
>16|TRBJ2-5|TRBV11-2
CASSLAASGSKETQYF